The 18 T cell receptor beta chains reported below all come from one sample, sequenced in a study of T cells in Graves' hyperthyroidism and ophthalmopathy. There were TCR beta CDR3 regions amplified from RNA transcripts. Using the HTBI primer set, a first-round RT-PCR was run on the TCR CDR3. TCRdb independently ran MiXCR on the multiplex PCR reads; one entry per CDR3 protein. The sample consists of over 350,000 distinct CDR3 sequences, around 15% of them appearing once. The source material was blood. The receptors come from a man between 50 and 59 years old with Graves' ophthalmopathy.

The gene calls are TRBV2 and TRBJ2-7, with 11 bases aligning to TRBD1. Germline V lookup: CDR1 SNHLY, CDR2 FYNNEI. The CDR3 contains 16 residues. The trim removed 6 bases at V and 3 bases at J, leaving 10 bases unmatched. For the CDR3, the DNA is TGTGCCAGCAGAGTTACCTCCGGGACAGGGGGCTACGAGCAGTACTTC. Its translation is CASRVTSGTGGYEQYF.

This clonotype was recorded at least ten times. V and J are TRBV7-6 and TRBJ2-5; TRBD1 aligns across 7 bases. Looked up from germline, CDR1 is SGHVS and CDR2 is FNYEAQ. The CDR3 has 13 residues. V dropped 3 bases and J dropped 3; count of bases not matched to a gene: 1. CDR3 region: CASSFGTEETQYF. As DNA, the CDR3 is TGTGCCAGCAGCTTCGGGACAGAAGAGACCCAGTACTTC. Supplemented by reference TRBV7-6 and TRBJ2-5, the full variable domain reads GAGVSQSPRYKVTKRGQDVALRCDPISGHVSLYWYRQALGQGPEFLTYFNYEAQQDKSGLPNDRFSAERPEGSISTLTIQRTEQRDSAMYRCASSFGTEETQYFGPGTRLLVL.

This rearrangement joins TRBV15 to TRBJ2-2; D is possibly TRBD1 (6 bases). This CDR3 is 13 amino acids long. The V end lost 8 bases, the J end lost 6 bases, and 13 bases lay between the germline ends. Germline loops: CDR1 LNHNV, CDR2 YYDKDF (reference sequence). The DNA of the CDR3 is TGTGCCACCCGTGACAGGACCCCCGGGGAGCTGTTTTTT. Its translation is CATRDRTPGELFF.

The sample holds many counts of this clonotype. The chain recombines TRBV7-2 with TRBJ2-1; 8 bases agree with TRBD2. This CDR3 has 15 residues. Trimming took 1 base from V and 3 from J; bases not matched to a gene: 2. Germline assignment: CDR1 SGHTA and CDR2 FQGNSA. The DNA of the CDR3 is TGTGCCAGCAGCTTAGATGCGGGAGGCTACAATGAGCAGTTCTTC. Translating it yields CASSLDAGGYNEQFF.

V and J are TRBV11-2 and TRBJ1-3, with D uncertain. V shed 1 base and J shed 4 bases, with 8 bases lying between them. The CDR3 totals 14 residues. The germline V gene has CDR1 SGHAT and CDR2 FQNNGV. DNA for the CDR3: TGTGCCAGCAGCTTAGTTTGGCAGGGAAACACCATATATTTT. Its translation is CASSLVWQGNTIYF.

The chain employs TRBV7-9 and TRBJ2-3; D may be TRBD1 (6 bases). Trimming took 7 bases from V and 3 from J, leaving 23 bases between them. Per the germline V gene, CDR1 is SEHNR and CDR2 is FQNEAQ (reference sequence). The CDR3 is 17 amino acids. This CDR3 reads CASNDKRTVRLTDTQYF. The DNA for the CDR3 is TGTGCCAGCAACGATAAACGGACAGTGAGATTAACAGATACGCAGTATTTT.

The sample holds many counts of this clonotype. The chain couples TRBV27 to TRBJ2-3, with a tentative D call TRBD2 (5 bases). CDR3 length: 13 residues. Trimming left V 5 bases short and J 2 bases short, with 8 bases between. CDR1 is MNHEY, CDR2 SMNVEV, per germline (reference sequence). The DNA of the CDR3 is TGTGCCAGCAGTGACTATTTCACAGATACGCAGTATTTT. As protein: CASSDYFTDTQYF.

This clonotype has just a few counts. V and J are TRBV14 and TRBJ2-5; D might be TRBD1 (6 bases). Germline V gene sequence: CDR1 SGHDN, CDR2 FVKESK. This CDR3 is built from 16 residues. V was shortened by 1 base and J by 3 bases, with 15 bases between the two germline ends. CDR3 in DNA: TGTGCCAGCAGCCAAGTGGGAGACAGGCCAAAAGAGACCCAGTACTTC. Its translation: CASSQVGDRPKETQYF.

Details on this clonotype: Its ends do not fully match the called genes, so a read error is possible. The V and J genes are TRBV7-6 and TRBJ2-1, with D possibly matching TRBD2 (5 bases). The CDR3 length is 13 residues. Germline V lookup: CDR1 SGHVS, CDR2 FNYEAQ. The CDR3 spells CASSLGTRDERFF. CDR3 DNA: TGTGCCAGCAGCTTAGGGACTCGCGATGAGCGGTTCTTC.

The V gene is TRBV6-6, the J gene TRBJ2-5; 7 bases are a match to TRBD1. The CDR3 runs 15 residues. V was clipped by 0 bases and J by 5 bases; unmatched bases: 6. Germline V lookup: CDR1 MNHNY, CDR2 SVGAGI (reference sequence). The CDR3 here is CASSYSRGGRETQYF. The CDR3 nucleotides are TGTGCCAGCAGTTACTCGAGAGGGGGCAGGGAGACCCAGTACTTC.

This clonotype was detected many times. CDR3 in DNA: TGTGCCAGCAGCTACAGGGAAGAAGGGAGTGGTGAAAAACTGTTTTTT. Its protein product is CASSYREEGSGEKLFF. The genes are TRBV7-9 and TRBJ1-4; TRBD1 is a possible D gene (6 bases). Germline CDR1 reads SEHNR; CDR2 reads FQNEAQ (reference sequence). The V end was cut by 4 bases, the J end by 7 bases, with 19 bases between. The CDR3 extends over 16 amino acids.

This clonotype has more than one count but fewer than ten. This chain uses TRBV6-1 with TRBJ2-3, with 7 bases matching TRBD1. The CDR3 runs to 13 residues. Germline V CDR1 and CDR2: MNHNS, SASEGT. V was clipped by 4 bases and J by 3 bases; unmatched bases: 1. Written as DNA, the CDR3 is TGTGCCAGCAGTGCACAGGGGACAGATACGCAGTATTTT. It encodes CASSAQGTDTQYF.

This clonotype showed up many times. The rearrangement uses TRBV19 and TRBJ2-3; perhaps TRBD2 as D (5 bases). Trimming took off 3 bases at V and 6 bases at J, with 16 bases between the two ends. This CDR3 spans 15 amino acids. The V gene's germline CDR1 is LNHDA and CDR2 SQIVND (reference sequence). This chain's CDR3 is CASSIRGAAGDTQYF. The CDR3 nucleotides read TGTGCCAGTAGTATTCGGGGAGCCGCCGGCGATACGCAGTATTTT.

This clonotype was counted many times. The chain carries TRBV3-1 and TRBJ2-1, with D possibly TRBD2 on 6 matching bases. Trimming shortened V by 1 base and J by 8 bases, and 12 bases separated the two germline ends. CDR1 is LGHDT and CDR2 is YNNKEL in the germline V gene (reference sequence). The CDR3 is 14 residues long. The CDR3 sequence: CASSQGIAEDEQFF. In DNA, the CDR3 is TGTGCCAGCAGCCAAGGGATAGCGGAGGATGAGCAGTTCTTC.

This clonotype has at least ten counts. The genes are TRBV12-3 or TRBV12-4 and TRBJ2-3; no reliable D call. CDR3 size: 13 residues. Trimming removed 5 bases at V and 3 bases at J, with 9 bases between. This CDR3 reads CASSGLRTDTQYF. In nucleotides, the CDR3 is TGTGCCAGCAGTGGTCTTAGGACAGATACGCAGTATTTT.

This clonotype was detected many times. The chain couples TRBV9 to TRBJ2-7; D is possibly TRBD2 (6 bases). Trimming cost V 4 bases and J 0 bases, with 20 bases left between them. The length of the CDR3 is 17 residues. Per the germline V gene, CDR1 is SGDLS and CDR2 is YYNGEE. CDR3 amino acids: CASSPQTGRGSSYEQYF. The DNA of the CDR3 is TGTGCCAGCAGCCCCCAGACGGGGCGGGGTAGCTCCTACGAGCAGTACTTC.

The chain combines TRBV12-3 or TRBV12-4 with TRBJ2-1, with D possibly TRBD1 on 5 matching bases. This CDR3 has 15 amino acids. V dropped 1 base and J dropped 3 bases, with 10 bases sitting between them. The CDR3 sequence is CASSLGTFSYNEQFF. The CDR3 region has the DNA TGTGCCAGCAGTTTAGGGACATTCAGCTACAATGAGCAGTTCTTC.

The chain links TRBV4-1 to TRBJ2-7; TRBD2 is a possible D gene (7 bases). Trimming cost V 0 bases and J 6 bases, with 18 bases left between them. Per germline, CDR1 MGHRA and CDR2 YSYEKL. The CDR3 totals 16 residues. The CDR3: CASSQEKGGGSGEQYF. CDR3 coding DNA: TGCGCCAGCAGCCAAGAAAAAGGGGGGGGGTCGGGCGAGCAGTACTTC.